These 14 T cell receptor beta chains share one sample of origin, sequenced in a study of TIL therapy for anti-PD-1-resistant metastatic lung cancer. Time point reported: pre-treatment sample, taken before nivolumab and TIL therapy. Pleural nodules or supraclavicular lymph nodes made up most of the excised metastases sampled. The immunoSEQ assay was v3. Measured with immunoSEQ multiplex PCR; TCRdb has only the in-frame clones, and not every one. The table records roughly 50,000 clones, about two thirds of them present only once. Sequences were derived from tumor tissue, sampled at baseline. These receptors were obtained from a person between 25 and 79 years old with non-small cell lung cancer.

V gene TRBV10-2 combines with J gene TRBJ2-5, with a tentative D call TRBD2 (5 bases). The V and J ends lost 6 bases and 5 bases respectively, with 13 bases between them. CDR3 length: 13 residues. Looked up from germline, CDR1 is WSHSY and CDR2 is SAAADI. The CDR3 DNA reads TGCGCCAGCAGCGGACTCCGCGGCGAGACCCAGTACTTC. Amino acid sequence: CASSGLRGETQYF.

V and J are TRBV6-6 and TRBJ2-7; weak D call: TRBD1 (7 bases). Germline values: CDR1 MNHNY, CDR2 SVGAGI (reference sequence). Trimming stripped 6 bases from V and 3 bases from J, with 15 bases between. This CDR3 comprises 14 residues. The CDR3 loop reads CASSHGTAGYEQYF. CDR3 coding DNA: TGTGCCAGCAGCCACGGGACAGCGGGCTACGAGCAGTACTTC.

J is TRBJ2-2 and V is TRBV19; D gene uncertain. Germline CDR1 and CDR2: LNHDA and SQIVND (reference sequence). V shed 4 bases and J shed 1 base, with 10 bases lying between them. CDR3 length: 15 amino acids. CDR3 sequence: CASSTVRGNTGELFF. CDR3 nucleotide sequence: TGTGCCAGTAGTACGGTTCGAGGGAACACCGGGGAGCTGTTTTTT.

J is TRBJ1-2 and V is TRBV6-5; unclear D gene. V lost 0 bases, J lost 0 bases, and 2 bases lay in between. Per germline, CDR1 MNHEY and CDR2 SVGAGI. The CDR3 length is 13 residues. The CDR3 is CASSYSANYGYTF. In nucleotides, the CDR3 is TGTGCCAGCAGTTACTCGGCTAACTATGGCTACACCTTC.

The V call is TRBV30, the J call TRBJ2-1, with no clear D. Looked up from germline, CDR1 is GTSNPN and CDR2 is SVGIG (reference sequence). Between the trimmed V and J ends, which lost 5 bases and 9 bases, there was a span of 8 bases. The CDR3 spans 10 residues. CDR3 bases: TGTGCCTGGGGGATAGTTGAGCAGTTCTTC. Protein sequence: CAWGIVEQFF.

The rearrangement uses TRBV30 and TRBJ2-6; either TRBD1 or TRBD2 may supply D (7 bases each). Trimming took 7 bases from V and 7 from J, leaving 23 bases between them. This CDR3 comprises 16 residues. Germline V gives CDR1 GTSNPN, CDR2 SVGIG (reference sequence). CDR3 loop: CAYERDSLPRANVLTF. The DNA for the CDR3 is TGTGCCTATGAGCGGGACAGCCTCCCCCGCGCCAACGTCCTGACTTTC.

V usage is TRBV19 and J usage is TRBJ1-5; no firm D call. Trimming shortened V by 3 bases and J by 0 bases, and 9 bases separated the two germline ends. In germline, CDR1 is LNHDA, CDR2 SQIVND (reference sequence). This CDR3 region has 15 residues. As DNA, the CDR3 is TGTGCCAGTAGTATGGACGGATATAGCAATCAGCCCCAGCATTTT. Translating gives CASSMDGYSNQPQHF.

The chain combines TRBV28 with TRBJ2-7; tentatively, D is TRBD1 (6 bases). Germline CDR1 MDHEN, CDR2 SYDVKM. The CDR3 is 12 amino acids. The V gene lost 8 bases and the J gene lost 6 bases, with 14 bases spanning the gap. The CDR3 loop is CASGLARGEQYF. The DNA for the CDR3 is TGTGCCAGCGGACTGGCCAGGGGCGAGCAGTACTTC.

The V and J genes are TRBV15 and TRBJ2-2, with D unresolved. V gave up 0 bases and J gave up 3 bases, with 8 bases separating them. The CDR3 spans 15 residues. CDR1 and CDR2 from the germline V gene are LNHNV and YYDKDF (reference sequence). The CDR3 nucleotides read TGTGCCACCAGCAGAGATGGCCAGTACACCGGGGAGCTGTTTTTT. This translates into CATSRDGQYTGELFF.

The CDR3 DNA follows: TGTGCCAGCAGCCTTCCCACAGATACGCAGTATTTT. Protein product: CASSLPTDTQYF. V and J are TRBV7-9 and TRBJ2-3, with D unresolved. The CDR3 has 12 residues. Germline V gene sequence: CDR1 SEHNR, CDR2 FQNEAQ (reference sequence). The ends were cut back, 5 bases at V and 2 bases at J, with 5 bases in the middle.

The chain couples TRBV11-2 to TRBJ1-6; the D is unclear. This CDR3 is 15 amino acids long. Per the germline V gene, CDR1 is SGHAT and CDR2 is FQNNGV. Trimming stripped 4 bases from V and 2 bases from J, with 9 bases between. CDR3 protein: CASSSTAAYNSPLHF. CDR3 sequence (DNA): TGTGCCAGCAGCTCGACCGCGGCCTATAATTCACCCCTCCACTTT.

The genes are TRBV21-1 and TRBJ1-5; the table's D gene call, TRBD1, was not cross checked with the DNA. TRBV21-1 is a pseudogene locus. The CDR3 covers 17 residues. The CDR3 nucleotides read TGTGCCAGCAGCAAAGCGGGGACAGGTCGAGAGGATCAGCCCCAGCATTTT. The encoded protein is CASSKAGTGREDQPQHF.

The chain uses TRBV5-1 and TRBJ2-7, with a possible D match to TRBD1 (6 bases). The V end was cut by 4 bases, the J end by 1 base, with 12 bases between. Germline CDR1 and CDR2: SGHRS and YFSETQ. This CDR3 spans 14 amino acids. The CDR3 protein is CASSLTGQSYEQYF. The DNA of the CDR3 is TGCGCCAGCAGCCTGACGGGACAATCCTACGAGCAGTACTTC.

The rearrangement joins TRBV19 to TRBJ1-5; D not certain. Germline V lookup: CDR1 LNHDA, CDR2 SQIVND (reference sequence). This CDR3 is 13 amino acids long. Trimming shortened V by 1 base and J by 4 bases, and 5 bases separated the two germline ends. CDR3 nucleotides: TGTGCCAGTAGTATAGCGGCGAATCAGCCCCAGCATTTT. The encoded protein is CASSIAANQPQHF.